This T cell receptor beta chain was documented in a study of STAT3 mutations in large granular lymphocyte leukemia (dated by TCRdb to between 2018 and 2021). For the wider study: Roughly half of the T-LGLL patients who were sequenced longitudinally carried canonical activating STAT3 mutations. As controls within the study, a couple of patients with natural killer LGL leukemia were also sequenced longitudinally. Each patient was sequenced at an average of about 4 time points, ranging from 2 to 8 samplings. From an initial cohort of hundreds of LGL patients, roughly 17 representative T-LGLL cases were selected for longitudinal TCRbeta and STAT3 sequencing. To reconstruct clonal hierarchy and dynamics, serial deep sequencing of TCRbeta CDR3 and STAT3 was performed in patients with T-cell large granular lymphocyte leukemia. Over half of the T-LGLL patients were given one or more immunosuppressive therapy regimens, and around 40% of those treated had a hematologic response. Paper-wide results and their limitations: Variable intervals between samplings and differing treatment regimens complicated linking therapy response to changes in TCR clonal burden. Because no samples were available when a clone first appeared, clonal expansion was inferred from samplings taken at other points. TCR clonotype switching after therapy was seen in about 30% of the 18 patients, with all newly emerging clones being STAT3 wild type. Every T-LGLL patient showed at least one immunodominant TCRbeta clonotype, and about half showed multiple immunodominant subclonotypes. Dominant TCR clone burden was found to exceed STAT3 mutant burden in several patients, suggesting that STAT3 mutation arose secondarily within a pre-expanded clone. Persisting codominant clonotypes in some patients meant a small but highly pathogenic clone may have been missed.

TCRbeta libraries were sequenced on an Illumina MiSeq, and an average of roughly 41,000 productive templates per sample was obtained. Multiplex PCR amplification was used to generate TCRbeta CDR3 libraries with the immunoSEQ assay. In the authors' own workflow: Repertoire diversity was calculated as previously defined, with values near 0 taken to indicate extremely monoclonal samples. As stored in TCRdb, this immuneACCESS dataset retains in-frame rearrangements with V and J assigned. A fraction of the clones does not appear; measured against another copy, unresolved V genes explain less than half of the discrepancy, and the remainder lacks a known reason. V, J and clone size were drawn from that table, and D and trimming were deduced from the DNA. This sample holds over 10,000 clones; roughly 80% were observed only once. Over 50% of the sample belongs to the ten largest clones. Remarks on this clone: Its specific antigen is unknown. No per-base quality is available; no much larger clone lies one base away.

CDR1 SGHDN and CDR2 FVKESK are derived from the germline V gene. Its CDR3 holds 15 amino acids, cysteine through phenylalanine. Only CDR3 DNA remains: 45 bases, in frame from the first base. V was cut back by 4 bases and J by 2 bases, leaving a gap of 14 bases between them. The same DNA, extracted from blood mononuclear cells, served for both TCR sequencing and STAT3 sequencing. The material sequenced was peripheral blood mononuclear cells. The chain links TRBV14 with TRBJ1-2, with TRBD1 perhaps the D gene, on 5 matching bases. This sequence originates from a man between 60 and 70 years old with T-cell large granular lymphocyte leukemia. Some clones in this sample may be carry-over from other donors' samples. The age is the age at diagnosis. The nucleotide sequence is given as TGTGCCAGCAGCCCCCGATGGGGGTTGAACTATGGCTACACCTTC. Translated, this gives CASSPRWGLNYGYTF.